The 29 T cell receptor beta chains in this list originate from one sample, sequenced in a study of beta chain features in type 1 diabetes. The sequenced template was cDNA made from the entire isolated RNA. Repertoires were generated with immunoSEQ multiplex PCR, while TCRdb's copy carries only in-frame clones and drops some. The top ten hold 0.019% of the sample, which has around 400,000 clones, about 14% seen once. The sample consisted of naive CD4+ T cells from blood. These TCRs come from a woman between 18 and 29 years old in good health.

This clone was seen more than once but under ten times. CDR3 amino acids: CASTGTLTDTQYF. In nucleotides, the CDR3 is TGTGCCAGCACCGGGACTCTCACAGATACGCAGTATTTT. This chain joins TRBV6-6 and TRBJ2-3, with D possibly matching TRBD2 (6 bases). The CDR3 extends over 13 amino acids. CDR1 is MNHNY, CDR2 SVGAGI, per germline (reference sequence). The ends were cut back, 7 bases at V and 2 bases at J, with 10 bases in the middle.

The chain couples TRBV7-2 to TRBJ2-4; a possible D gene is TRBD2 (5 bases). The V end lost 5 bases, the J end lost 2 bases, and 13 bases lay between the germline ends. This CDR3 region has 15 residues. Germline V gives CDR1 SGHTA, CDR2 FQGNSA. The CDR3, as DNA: TGTGCCAGCAGCCCCATGAGGGCGTCCAAAAACATTCAGTACTTC. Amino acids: CASSPMRASKNIQYF.

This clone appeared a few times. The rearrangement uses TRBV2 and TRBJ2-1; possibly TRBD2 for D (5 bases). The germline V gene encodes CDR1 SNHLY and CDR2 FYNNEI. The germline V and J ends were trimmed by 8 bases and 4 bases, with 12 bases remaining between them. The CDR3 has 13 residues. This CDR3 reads CASGEQVYNEQFF. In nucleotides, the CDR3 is TGTGCCAGCGGGGAGCAGGTTTACAATGAGCAGTTCTTC.

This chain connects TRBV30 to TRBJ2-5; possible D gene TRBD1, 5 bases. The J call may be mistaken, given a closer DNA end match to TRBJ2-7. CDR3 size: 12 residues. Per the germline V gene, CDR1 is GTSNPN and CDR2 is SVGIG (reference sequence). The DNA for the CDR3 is TGTGCCTGGAATGCAGGGCTCTACGAGCAGTACTTC. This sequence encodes CAWNAGLYEQYF.

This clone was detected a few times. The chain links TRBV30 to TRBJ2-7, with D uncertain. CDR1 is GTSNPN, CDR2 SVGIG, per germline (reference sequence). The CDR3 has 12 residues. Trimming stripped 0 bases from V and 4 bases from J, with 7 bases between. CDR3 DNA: TGTGCCTGGAGTGTACTTTGGTACGAGCAGTACTTC. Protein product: CAWSVLWYEQYF.

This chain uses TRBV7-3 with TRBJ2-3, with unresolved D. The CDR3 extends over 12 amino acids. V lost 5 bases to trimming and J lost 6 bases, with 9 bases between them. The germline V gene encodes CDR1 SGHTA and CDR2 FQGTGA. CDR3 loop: CASSVARDTQYF. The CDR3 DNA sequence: TGTGCCAGCAGCGTGGCGAGGGATACGCAGTATTTT.

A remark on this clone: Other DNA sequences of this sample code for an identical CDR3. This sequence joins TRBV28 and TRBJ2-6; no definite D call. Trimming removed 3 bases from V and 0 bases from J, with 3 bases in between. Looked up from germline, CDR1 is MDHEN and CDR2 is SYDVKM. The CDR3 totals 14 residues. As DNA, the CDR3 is TGTGCCAGCAGTTTTAGCTCTGGGGCCAACGTCCTGACTTTC. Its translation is CASSFSSGANVLTF.

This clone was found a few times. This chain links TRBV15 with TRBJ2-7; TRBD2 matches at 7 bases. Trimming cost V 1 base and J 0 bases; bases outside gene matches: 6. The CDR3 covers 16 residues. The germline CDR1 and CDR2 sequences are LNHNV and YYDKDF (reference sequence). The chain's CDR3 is CATSRGSASGSYEQYF. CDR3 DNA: TGTGCCACCAGCAGAGGATCGGCTAGCGGCTCCTACGAGCAGTACTTC.

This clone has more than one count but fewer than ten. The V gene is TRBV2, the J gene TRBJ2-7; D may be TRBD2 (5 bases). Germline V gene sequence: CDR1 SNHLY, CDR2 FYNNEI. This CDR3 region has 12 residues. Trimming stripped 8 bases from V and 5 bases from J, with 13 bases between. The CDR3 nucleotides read TGTGCCAGCGACGGGGAGTACGACGAGCAGTACTTC. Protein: CASDGEYDEQYF.

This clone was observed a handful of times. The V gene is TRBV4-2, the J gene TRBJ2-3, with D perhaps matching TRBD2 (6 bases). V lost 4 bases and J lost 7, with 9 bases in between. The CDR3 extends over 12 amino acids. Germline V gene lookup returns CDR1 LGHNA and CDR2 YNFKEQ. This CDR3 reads CASSPAGNTQYF. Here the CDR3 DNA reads TGTGCCAGCAGCCCGGCGGGGAATACGCAGTATTTT.

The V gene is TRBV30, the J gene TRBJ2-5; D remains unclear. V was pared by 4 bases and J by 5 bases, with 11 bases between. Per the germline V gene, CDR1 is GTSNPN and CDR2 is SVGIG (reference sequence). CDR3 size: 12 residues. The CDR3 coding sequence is TGTGCCTGGAAGCCCATCGGGGAGACCCAGTACTTC. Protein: CAWKPIGETQYF.

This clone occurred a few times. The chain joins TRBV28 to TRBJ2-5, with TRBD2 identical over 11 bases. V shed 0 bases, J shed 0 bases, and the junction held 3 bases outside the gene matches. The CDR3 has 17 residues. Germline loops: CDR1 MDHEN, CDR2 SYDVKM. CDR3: CASSLWGTSGDQETQYF. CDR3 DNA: TGTGCCAGCAGTTTATGGGGGACTAGCGGCGACCAAGAGACCCAGTACTTC.

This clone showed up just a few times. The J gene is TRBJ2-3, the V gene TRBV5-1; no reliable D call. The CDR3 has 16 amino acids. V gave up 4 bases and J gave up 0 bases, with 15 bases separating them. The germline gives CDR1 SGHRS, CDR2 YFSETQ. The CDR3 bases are TGCGCCAGCAGCCCACCCGCAGCGATTAGCACAGATACGCAGTATTTT. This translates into CASSPPAAISTDTQYF.

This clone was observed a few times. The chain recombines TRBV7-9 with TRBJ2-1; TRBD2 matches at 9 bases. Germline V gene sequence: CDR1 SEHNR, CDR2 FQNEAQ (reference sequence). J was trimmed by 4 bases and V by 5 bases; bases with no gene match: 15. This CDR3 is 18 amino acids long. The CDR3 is CASSAPLSAGGAYNEQFF. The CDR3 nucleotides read TGTGCCAGCAGCGCCCCCCTATCAGCGGGAGGCGCTTACAATGAGCAGTTCTTC.

The DNA for the CDR3 is TGTGCCTGGTCCCCGGAGATCTCTGGAAACACCATATATTTT. It specifies CAWSPEISGNTIYF. The chain uses TRBV30 and TRBJ1-3; D uncertain. This CDR3 contains 14 residues. V was clipped by 5 bases and J by 0 bases, with 11 bases between them. CDR1 GTSNPN and CDR2 SVGIG come from the germline V gene (reference sequence).

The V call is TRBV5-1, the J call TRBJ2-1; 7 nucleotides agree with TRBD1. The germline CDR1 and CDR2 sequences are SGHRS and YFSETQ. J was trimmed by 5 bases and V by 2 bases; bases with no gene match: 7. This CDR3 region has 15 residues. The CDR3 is CASSFSGTANNEQFF. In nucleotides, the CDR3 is TGCGCCAGCAGCTTTTCCGGGACAGCTAACAATGAGCAGTTCTTC.

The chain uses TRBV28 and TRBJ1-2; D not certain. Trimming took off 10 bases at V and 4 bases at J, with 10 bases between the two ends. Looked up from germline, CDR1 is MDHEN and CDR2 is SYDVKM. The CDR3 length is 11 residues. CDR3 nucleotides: TGTGCCACCGAGGCGGTCTATGGCTACACCTTC. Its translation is CATEAVYGYTF.

CDR3 amino acids: CASGLRDRANYGYTF. Written as DNA, the CDR3 is TGTGCCAGCGGCCTCCGGGACAGGGCGAACTATGGCTACACCTTC. This chain links TRBV27 with TRBJ1-2; TRBD1 matches 9 bases. The CDR3 contains 15 residues. Trimming took 8 bases from V and 2 from J; bases not matched to a gene: 9. Germline V gene lookup returns CDR1 MNHEY and CDR2 SMNVEV (reference sequence).

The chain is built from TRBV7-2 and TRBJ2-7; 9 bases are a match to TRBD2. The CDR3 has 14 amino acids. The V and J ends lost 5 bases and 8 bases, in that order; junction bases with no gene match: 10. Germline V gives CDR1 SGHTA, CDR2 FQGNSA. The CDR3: CASSNNAAGGKQYF. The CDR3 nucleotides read TGTGCCAGCAGCAATAACGCCGCGGGAGGGAAGCAGTACTTC. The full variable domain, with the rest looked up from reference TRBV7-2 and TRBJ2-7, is GAGVSQSPSNKVTEKGKDVELRCDPISGHTALYWYRQSLGQGLEFLIYFQGNSAPDKSGLPSDRFSAERTGGSVSTLTIQRTQQEDSAVYLCASSNNAAGGKQYFGPGTRLTVT.

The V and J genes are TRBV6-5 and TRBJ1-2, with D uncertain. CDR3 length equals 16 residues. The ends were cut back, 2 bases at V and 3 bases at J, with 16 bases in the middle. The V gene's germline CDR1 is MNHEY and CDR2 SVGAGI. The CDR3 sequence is CASSYSEGLNYYGYTF. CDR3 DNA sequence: TGTGCCAGCAGTTACAGCGAGGGTTTAAACTACTATGGCTACACCTTC.

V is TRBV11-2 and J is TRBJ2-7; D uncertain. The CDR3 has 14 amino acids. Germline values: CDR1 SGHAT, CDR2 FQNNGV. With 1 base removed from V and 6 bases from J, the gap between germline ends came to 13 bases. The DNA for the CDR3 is TGTGCCAGCAGCTTAGGCAGGCATTTTAGCGAGCAGTACTTC. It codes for CASSLGRHFSEQYF.

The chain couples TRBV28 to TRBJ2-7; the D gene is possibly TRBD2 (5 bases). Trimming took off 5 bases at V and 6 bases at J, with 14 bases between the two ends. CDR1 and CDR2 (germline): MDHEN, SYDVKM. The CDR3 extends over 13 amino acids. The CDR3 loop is CASSRTQRAEQYF. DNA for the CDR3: TGTGCCAGCAGTCGTACTCAGAGGGCCGAGCAGTACTTC.

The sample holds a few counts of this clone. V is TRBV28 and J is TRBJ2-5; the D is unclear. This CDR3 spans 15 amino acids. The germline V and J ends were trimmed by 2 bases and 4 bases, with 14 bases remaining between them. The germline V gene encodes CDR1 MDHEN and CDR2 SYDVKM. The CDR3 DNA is TGTGCCAGCAGTTTACCGTCTTCCCCCGGAGAGACCCAGTACTTC. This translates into CASSLPSSPGETQYF. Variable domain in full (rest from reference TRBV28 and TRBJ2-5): DVKVTQSSRYLVKRTGEKVFLECVQDMDHENMFWYRQDPGLGLRLIYFSYDVKMKEKGDIPEGYSVSREKKERFSLILESASTNQTSMYLCASSLPSSPGETQYFGPGTRLLVL.

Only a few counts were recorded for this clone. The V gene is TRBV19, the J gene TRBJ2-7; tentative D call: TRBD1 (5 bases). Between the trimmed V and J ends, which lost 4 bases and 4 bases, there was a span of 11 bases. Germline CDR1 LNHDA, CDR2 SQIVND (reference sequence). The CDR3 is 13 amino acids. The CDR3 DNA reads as TGTGCCAGTAGTAGGGGCAGCCCGTACGAGCAGTACTTC. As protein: CASSRGSPYEQYF.

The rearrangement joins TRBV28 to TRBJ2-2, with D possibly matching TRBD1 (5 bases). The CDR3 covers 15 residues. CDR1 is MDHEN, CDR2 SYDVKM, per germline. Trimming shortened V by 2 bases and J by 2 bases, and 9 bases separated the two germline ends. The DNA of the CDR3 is TGTGCCAGCAGTTTAGACCAGGGTAACACCGGGGAGCTGTTTTTT. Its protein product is CASSLDQGNTGELFF.

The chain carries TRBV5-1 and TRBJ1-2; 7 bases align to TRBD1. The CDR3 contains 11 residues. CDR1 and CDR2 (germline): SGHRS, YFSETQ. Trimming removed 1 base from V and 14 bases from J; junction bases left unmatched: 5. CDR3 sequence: CASSLWDSLTF. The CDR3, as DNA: TGCGCCAGCAGCTTGTGGGACAGCCTAACCTTC. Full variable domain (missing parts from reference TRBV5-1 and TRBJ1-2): KAGVTQTPRYLIKTRGQQVTLSCSPISGHRSVSWYQQTPGQGLQFLFEYFSETQRNKGNFPGRFSGRQFSNSRSEMNVSTLELGDSALYLCASSLWDSLTFGSGTRLTVV.

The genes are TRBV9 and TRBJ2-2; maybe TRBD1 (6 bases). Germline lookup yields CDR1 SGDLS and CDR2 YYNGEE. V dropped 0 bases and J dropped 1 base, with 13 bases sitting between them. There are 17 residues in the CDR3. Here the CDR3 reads CASSVAQGAMNTGELFF. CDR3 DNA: TGTGCCAGCAGCGTAGCACAGGGAGCAATGAACACCGGGGAGCTGTTTTTT.

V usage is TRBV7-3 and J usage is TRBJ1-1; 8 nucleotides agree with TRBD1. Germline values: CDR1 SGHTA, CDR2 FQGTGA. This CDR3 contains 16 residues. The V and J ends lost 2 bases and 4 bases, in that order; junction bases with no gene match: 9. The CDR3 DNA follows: TGTGCCAGCAGCTTACGGCCAGGGGGCGCGGGCACTGAAGCTTTCTTT. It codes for CASSLRPGGAGTEAFF. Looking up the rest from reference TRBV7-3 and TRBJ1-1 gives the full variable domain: GAGVSQTPSNKVTEKGKYVELRCDPISGHTALYWYRQSLGQGPEFLIYFQGTGAADDSGLPNDRFFAVRPEGSVSTLKIQRTERGDSAVYLCASSLRPGGAGTEAFFGQGTRLTVV.

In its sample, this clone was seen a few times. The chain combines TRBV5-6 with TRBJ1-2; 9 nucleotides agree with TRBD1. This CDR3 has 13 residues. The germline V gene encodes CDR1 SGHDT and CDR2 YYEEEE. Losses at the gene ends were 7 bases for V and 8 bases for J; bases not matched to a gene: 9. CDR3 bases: TGTGCCAGCGGATTCCGGGACAGGGTCGGCTACACCTTC. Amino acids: CASGFRDRVGYTF.